This TCR beta chain was profiled in a study of lung T cells in sarcoidosis with Löfgren's syndrome. In the study overall: Repertoire analyses centered on Löfgren's syndrome patients. The study, taken as a whole, reports: TRBV2 was the preferred pairing partner of TRAV12-1, with similar CDR3s. Shared TRAV12-1 and TRBV2 CDR3 motifs across Löfgren's syndrome patients reportedly suggested public CD4+ TCRs.

This CDR3 is 13 amino acids long. Germline CDR1 reads SQVTM; CDR2 reads ANQGSEA. Trimming took 4 bases from V and 2 from J, leaving 11 bases between them. This clonotype was observed a few times. The antigen is not known. TCRdb re-derived calls from the reads in MiXCR, one entry per CDR3 protein. The data show about 19,000 distinct CDR3 sequences, about 21% seen once. The clonotype originates from a human donor with sarcoidosis (Löfgren's syndrome or another form), or a control subject (not recorded which). Sequenced material: CD4+ T cells from bronchoalveolar lavage. The chain uses TRBV29-1 and TRBJ1-2; D gene unclear. The CDR3 reads CSVVGVLNYGYTF. CDR3 bases: TGCAGCGTTGTTGGGGTACTCAACTATGGCTACACCTTC.